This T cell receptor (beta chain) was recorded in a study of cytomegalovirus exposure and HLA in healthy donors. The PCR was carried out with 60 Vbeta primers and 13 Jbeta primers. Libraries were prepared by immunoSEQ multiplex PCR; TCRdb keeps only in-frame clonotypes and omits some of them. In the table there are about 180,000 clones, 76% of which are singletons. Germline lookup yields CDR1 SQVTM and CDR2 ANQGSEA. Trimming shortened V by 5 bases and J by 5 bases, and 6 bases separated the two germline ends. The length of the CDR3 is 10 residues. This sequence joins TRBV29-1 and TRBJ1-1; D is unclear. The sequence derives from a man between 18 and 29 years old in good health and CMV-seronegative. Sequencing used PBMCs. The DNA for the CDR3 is TGCAGCGTTCGAGGGACTGAAGCTTTCTTT. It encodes CSVRGTEAFF.